The TCR beta chain under discussion was sequenced for a study of beta chain features in type 1 diabetes. The study's findings and limits: Moderately but significantly shorter TCRB CDR3s were found in Type 1 diabetes patients in all four CD4+ subsets. Patients and controls would be equally affected if PCR favored shorter templates.

The CDR3 has 14 residues. The germline V gene has CDR1 MNHEY and CDR2 SMNVEV (reference sequence). V was pared by 6 bases and J by 3 bases, with 15 bases between. A remark on this clone: No antigen is known for it.

Sequenced material consisted of expressed TCRB transcripts (all of the isolated RNA was reverse transcribed). Libraries were prepared by immunoSEQ multiplex PCR; TCRdb keeps only in-frame clonotypes and omits some of them. This table has about 47,000 clones, about 48% appearing once. The source of this sequence is a man aged 25-40 years with type 1 diabetes. This chain connects TRBV27 to TRBJ2-7; a possible D gene is TRBD1 (6 bases). Material: stem cell memory CD4+ T cells from blood. CDR3 coding DNA: TGTGCCAGCAGAGATATACAGGGCTTCTACGAGCAGTACTTC. Translating it yields CASRDIQGFYEQYF.